Listed below are T cell receptor beta chains from one sample, sequenced in a study of human T cells and chemical hapten exposure. TCRdb reanalysed the RACE reads using MiXCR and keeps one entry per CDR3 protein. The sample carries about 92,000 distinct CDR3 sequences, roughly a tenth recorded once. This material consisted of whole blood, taken in connection with sensitization to the hapten diphenylcyclopropenone (DPC). These receptors were collected from a woman between 40 and 50 years old with alopecia areata. Some clones in this sample may be carry-over from other donors' samples. CDR3s include the opening cysteine and the closing phenylalanine or tryptophan. A D gene is named only where the DNA matches it firmly. A row's size may be missing; if present it is once, few, many or a size class.

J	D	size	length	V	DNA	CDR3
TRBJ2-7	NA	NA	13	TRBV27	TGTGCCAGCAGTCCCCCTCTTACCTACGAGCAGTACTTC	CASSPPLTYEQYF
TRBJ1-2	TRBD1	many	14	TRBV9	TGTGCCAGCAGCGGACAGGGCTCGGTCTATGGCTACACCTTC	CASSGQGSVYGYTF
TRBJ2-4	TRBD1	NA	17	TRBV12-3/TRBV12-4	TGTGCCAGCAGGCCGACAGGGGGCGTCTTAGCCAAAAACATTCAGTACTTC	CASRPTGGVLAKNIQYF
TRBJ1-5	NA	many	14	TRBV12-3/TRBV12-4	TGTGCCAGCAGCCTTGACAATCTCAATCAGCCCCAGCATTTT	CASSLDNLNQPQHF
TRBJ2-1	TRBD1	NA	15	TRBV5-5	TGTGCCAGCAGCTTGGAACAGGGGGTTTACAATGAGCAGTTCTTC	CASSLEQGVYNEQFF
TRBJ1-1	NA	NA	14	TRBV6-5	TGTGCCAGCAATCTGGGGGCGCGGGACACTGAAGCTTTCTTT	CASNLGARDTEAFF
TRBJ2-2	TRBD2	few	13	TRBV6-5	TGTGCCAGCACCGAACTAGCGGTCGGGGAGCTGTTTTTT	CASTELAVGELFF
TRBJ1-1	NA	NA	15	TRBV11-2	TGTGCCAGCAGCAATTCAGGACAATTGAACACTGAAGCTTTCTTT	CASSNSGQLNTEAFF
TRBJ2-1	TRBD2	NA	19	TRBV6-5	TGTGCCAGCAGTTACTCGACGTCGCTAGCGGGGGGCTCCTACAATGAGCAGTTCTTC	CASSYSTSLAGGSYNEQFF
TRBJ2-1	TRBD1	NA	16	TRBV11-3	TGTGCCAGCAGCTTAGGGACAGGGGTAGGAGACAATGAGCAGTTCTTC	CASSLGTGVGDNEQFF
TRBJ2-5	NA	few	12	TRBV6-2/TRBV6-3	TGTGCCAGCAGTTACGTGGAAGAGACCCAGTACTTC	CASSYVEETQYF
TRBJ1-2	NA	many	10	TRBV28	TGTGGGGTCGGGGGTTATGGCTACACCTTC	CGVGGYGYTF
TRBJ1-6	NA	NA	15	TRBV7-9	TGTGCCAGCAGCCCGGCTGTCCAATATAATTCACCCCTCCACTTT	CASSPAVQYNSPLHF
TRBJ1-2	NA	few	13	TRBV18	TGTGCCAGCTCACCCGACGGGGCTTATGGCTACACCTTC	CASSPDGAYGYTF
TRBJ2-6	TRBD1	many	19	TRBV5-5	TGTGCCAGCAGCTTGTTGGGACAGCCTACATACTCTGGGGCCAACGTCCTGACTTTC	CASSLLGQPTYSGANVLTF
TRBJ1-6	NA	many	15	TRBV7-2	TGTGCCAGCAGCTTAGGGGCCGGGTTGAATTCACCCCTCCACTTT	CASSLGAGLNSPLHF
TRBJ2-1	TRBD1	many	13	TRBV24-1	TGTGCCACCAGTGATTTAGGGACAGCAGAGCAGTTCTTC	CATSDLGTAEQFF
TRBJ2-7	NA	many	15	TRBV12-3/TRBV12-4	TGTGCCAGCAGTTCCCAAAGTACGATCAGAGGCGAGCAGTACTTC	CASSSQSTIRGEQYF
TRBJ1-3	TRBD1	many	16	TRBV6-5	TGTGCCAGCACCCCAAGGGGGCTCGTCTCTGGAAACACCATATATTTT	CASTPRGLVSGNTIYF
TRBJ1-1	NA	NA	13	TRBV6-2/TRBV6-3	TGTGCCACTTTCCCAGTCATGAACACTGAAGCTTTCTTT	CATFPVMNTEAFF
TRBJ1-2	NA	many	10	TRBV3-1	TGTGCCAGCAGCACACGCGACGGGGCCTTC	CASSTRDGAF
TRBJ1-6	TRBD1	many	15	TRBV3-1	TGTGCCAGCAGCCTGAATGGACAGGGATATTCACCCCTCCACTTT	CASSLNGQGYSPLHF
TRBJ1-6	TRBD1	NA	14	TRBV12-3/TRBV12-4	TGTGCCAGCCGGGACAGCTCCTATAATTCACCCCTCCACTTT	CASRDSSYNSPLHF
TRBJ2-7	NA	many	16	TRBV27	TGTGCCAGCAGCCCCCCAGGCGGGGAAGGATCCTACGAGCAGTACTTC	CASSPPGGEGSYEQYF
TRBJ2-6	NA	few	16	TRBV7-3	TGTGCCAGCAGCCGAGACAGATACTCTGGGGCCAACGTCCTGACTTTC	CASSRDRYSGANVLTF
TRBJ2-3	TRBD2	NA	19	TRBV6-6	TGTGCCAGCAGTTACTCAAGGACTAGCGGGGGATATAGCACAGATACGCAGTATTTT	CASSYSRTSGGYSTDTQYF
TRBJ1-1	NA	NA	14	TRBV3-1	TGTGCCAGCAGCCCCTGGGAGTCGAACACTGAAGCTTTCTTT	CASSPWESNTEAFF
TRBJ2-2	TRBD2	few	15	TRBV6-5	TGTGCCAGCAGTTATAGCGGGGGGCCAACCGGGGAGCTGTTTTTT	CASSYSGGPTGELFF
TRBJ1-2	TRBD1	many	14	TRBV5-4	TGTGCCAGCCGCCGACAGGGCGGGGACTATGGCTACACCTTC	CASRRQGGDYGYTF
TRBJ2-4	TRBD2	NA	17	TRBV6-2/TRBV6-3	TGTGCCAGCAGTCCCCGGTTAGCGGGGCTAGCCAAAAACATTCAGTACTTC	CASSPRLAGLAKNIQYF
TRBJ2-3	NA	NA	15	TRBV18	TGTGCCAGCTCCCAAGGGGTTTCTGGTACAGATACGCAGTATTTT	CASSQGVSGTDTQYF
TRBJ1-5	NA	many	15	TRBV19	TGTGCCAGTAGTATAGCGACAGCTAGCAATCAGCCCCAGCATTTT	CASSIATASNQPQHF
TRBJ2-3	NA	many	12	TRBV7-2	TGTGCCAGCAGCTCTGGCACAGATACGCAGTATTTT	CASSSGTDTQYF
TRBJ2-7	NA	many	12	TRBV30	TGTGCCTGGAGTGTACTGAGCCCCGAGCAGTACTTC	CAWSVLSPEQYF